The T cell receptor beta chain described here comes from a study of CD8 T cells in ankylosing spondylitis. Study-level findings and limits: Reported data indicate significant enrichment of disease-linked clones within matched ankylosing spondylitis synovial fluid.

This CDR3 has 17 amino acids. Germline CDR1 is SGHDN and CDR2 is FVKESK. With 4 bases clipped from V and 12 bases from J, the junction kept 20 bases outside the gene matches. By quantitative 5'-RACE with molecular barcodes, the TCR beta libraries were made. TCRdb recomputed calls from the 5' RACE reads with MiXCR, one row per CDR3 protein. The sample carries some 200,000 distinct CDR3 sequences, about 26% recorded once. This clonotype has ten or more counts. Its antigen is as yet unknown. This clonotype was obtained from a male donor with ankylosing spondylitis or in good health (not recorded which). V gene TRBV14 combines with J gene TRBJ2-1, with 8 nucleotides matching TRBD2. The sequencing input was blood, either unsorted or a sorted T cell fraction (not recorded which). Here the CDR3 reads CASSPLVSSGSHGAQFF. CDR3 DNA sequence: TGTGCCAGCAGCCCCCTCGTTTCTAGCGGGTCCCATGGTGCGCAGTTCTTC.